This TCR beta chain originates from a study of cytomegalovirus exposure and HLA in healthy donors. The germline gives CDR1 WSHSY, CDR2 SAAADI. V trimming: 7 bases; J trimming: 5 bases; junction bases outside the gene matches: 8. The CDR3 totals 15 residues. The PCR had 60 Vbeta and 13 Jbeta primers. Clones were read by immunoSEQ multiplex PCR, and TCRdb kept only the in-frame ones, dropping some. The sample lists about 70,000 clones, roughly 85% occurring once. J is TRBJ2-2 and V is TRBV10-2; 9 bases line up with TRBD2. The clonotype was recovered from a woman in her 30s in good health and CMV-seronegative. Sequences were obtained from PBMCs. DNA of the CDR3: TGCGCCAGCACCTTAGCGGGAGTGGGGACCGGGGAGCTGTTTTTT. Translated: CASTLAGVGTGELFF.